This passage covers 25 T cell receptor beta chains from one sample sequenced in a study of OX40 agonist ivuxolimab in advanced cancers. Only in-frame clones appear in the TCRdb table, and some are missing; sequencing was by immunoSEQ multiplex PCR. Found here are under 85,000 clones, around 94% of them singletons; the top ten hold approximately 20%. The sequencing used CD4+ or CD8+ T cells sorted from blood, collected in a trial of the OX40 agonist ivuxolimab. The source is an adult with an advanced solid tumor such as melanoma, head and neck, liver or kidney cancer.

The J gene is TRBJ2-2, the V gene TRBV29-1; TRBD2 matches at 10 bases. Per germline, CDR1 SQVTM and CDR2 ANQGSEA. CDR3 size: 18 residues. V shed 3 bases and J 6 bases; nucleotides not matched to a gene: 16. CDR3 coding DNA: TGCAGCGTTGACCCGGCCGGAACTAGCGGGAATCGAGCCGGGGAGCTGTTTTTT. Protein sequence: CSVDPAGTSGNRAGELFF.

V usage is TRBV28 and J usage is TRBJ2-1; TRBD2 aligns across 11 bases. The CDR3 length is 15 residues. Germline CDR1 and CDR2: MDHEN and SYDVKM. V lost 3 bases, J lost 7 bases, and 5 bases stayed unmatched. DNA of the CDR3: TGTGCCAGCAGTTTGCGAACTAGCGGGAGAAATGAGCAGTTCTTC. This codes for CASSLRTSGRNEQFF.

This clone was recorded only once. V and J are TRBV4-3 and TRBJ2-3; possibly TRBD1 or TRBD2 for D (5 bases each). Germline loops: CDR1 LGHNA, CDR2 YSLEER. V was cut by 5 bases and J by 3 bases, with 9 bases left in between. This CDR3 has 13 amino acids. The CDR3 region has the DNA TGCGCCAGCAGCGAGGGGCCTACAGATACGCAGTATTTT. Encoded protein: CASSEGPTDTQYF.

V usage is TRBV29-1 and J usage is TRBJ2-1, with TRBD2 matching over 8 bases. The V gene's germline CDR1 is SQVTM and CDR2 ANQGSEA. This CDR3 region has 15 residues. V trimming: 0 bases; J trimming: 2 bases; junction bases outside the gene matches: 3. The CDR3 DNA reads as TGCAGCGTTGAAGAGACCGGGAGGGCCTACAATGAGCAGTTCTTC. Its translation: CSVEETGRAYNEQFF.

The rearrangement joins TRBV27 to TRBJ1-2; D is unclear. Trimming removed 3 bases at V and 8 bases at J, with 19 bases between. Per germline, CDR1 MNHEY and CDR2 SMNVEV (reference sequence). This CDR3 has 15 residues. The CDR3 DNA is TGTGCCAGCAGTTTTTCATTAGGGTTGCCGAGAGGCTACACCTTC. Protein: CASSFSLGLPRGYTF.

This chain links TRBV20-1 with TRBJ1-5, with D uncertain. V lost 0 bases and J 6 bases, leaving 3 bases between the germline ends. Germline V gene data show CDR1 as DFQATT and CDR2 as SNEGSKA (reference sequence). The CDR3 runs 11 residues. The CDR3 region has the DNA TGCAGTGCTAGAGAGTCTCAGCCCCAGCATTTT. It yields the protein CSARESQPQHF.

The chain links TRBV28 to TRBJ1-2; D is ambiguous. There are 13 residues in the CDR3. V lost 4 bases and J 8 bases, leaving 14 bases between the germline ends. From germline, CDR1 is MDHEN and CDR2 SYDVKM. The CDR3 sequence is CASSSGVGNGYTF. In nucleotides, the CDR3 is TGTGCCAGCAGTTCAGGTGTGGGAAACGGCTACACCTTC.

The chain links TRBV6-5 to TRBJ1-1, with no clear D. This CDR3 is built from 14 residues. Looked up from germline, CDR1 is MNHEY and CDR2 is SVGAGI. Trimming stripped 2 bases from V and 3 bases from J, with 10 bases between. Written as DNA, the CDR3 is TGTGCCAGCAGTTACGATGGTGCGGACACTGAAGCTTTCTTT. It translates to CASSYDGADTEAFF.

V is TRBV5-1 and J is TRBJ2-2; 9 bases fit TRBD2. The CDR3 sequence is 16 residues long. The germline V gene has CDR1 SGHRS and CDR2 YFSETQ. V lost 2 bases to trimming and J lost 7 bases; unmatched junction nucleotides: 9. DNA for the CDR3: TGCGCCAGCAGCTTTTGGCTAGCGGGAATCGGCGGGGAGCTGTTTTTT. This codes for CASSFWLAGIGGELFF.

This rearrangement joins TRBV6-4 to TRBJ2-3; weak D call: TRBD1 (6 bases). Germline-derived CDR1 and CDR2 are MRHNA and SNTAGT. This CDR3 contains 15 residues. Trimming removed 4 bases from V and 3 bases from J, with 14 bases in between. CDR3 coding DNA: TGTGCCAGCAGTGCCGGAGAACAGGGAACAGATACGCAGTATTTT. Translation: CASSAGEQGTDTQYF.

The V and J genes are TRBV5-1 and TRBJ2-3, with 10 bases identical to TRBD2. This CDR3 comprises 15 residues. The junction had 3 bases not matched to a gene; V was cut back by 4 bases and J by 1 base. The germline V gene has CDR1 SGHRS and CDR2 YFSETQ. The CDR3 region has the DNA TGCGCCAGCAGCGATGGACTAGCGGGCACAGATACGCAGTATTTT. Translation: CASSDGLAGTDTQYF.

This CDR3 reads CASSGTSGERYNEQFF. CDR3 bases: TGCGCCAGCAGCGGTACTAGCGGGGAGCGTTACAATGAGCAGTTCTTC. J is TRBJ2-1 and V is TRBV10-1, with 10 bases aligning to TRBD2. J was trimmed by 4 bases and V by 6 bases; bases with no gene match: 9. The V gene's germline CDR1 is WNHNN and CDR2 SYGVQD (reference sequence). This CDR3 spans 16 amino acids.

This chain connects TRBV4-1 to TRBJ1-5; D uncertain. Per the germline V gene, CDR1 is MGHRA and CDR2 is YSYEKL. The V and J ends lost 1 base and 2 bases respectively, with 6 bases between them. The CDR3 is 14 amino acids. The CDR3 DNA follows: TGCGCCAGCAGCCAAGGCTATGGCAATCAGCCCCAGCATTTT. It yields the protein CASSQGYGNQPQHF.

The rearrangement links TRBV27 to TRBJ1-2, with a tentative D call TRBD1 (5 bases). This CDR3 is built from 12 residues. From germline, CDR1 is MNHEY and CDR2 SMNVEV (reference sequence). Trimming shortened V by 5 bases and J by 5 bases, and 9 bases separated the two germline ends. The CDR3 sequence: CASSPGTYGYTF. The CDR3 DNA reads TGTGCCAGCAGTCCCGGGACTTATGGCTACACCTTC.

The rearrangement joins TRBV9 to TRBJ2-3; D gene unclear. V dropped 0 bases and J dropped 0 bases, with 11 bases sitting between them. CDR1 and CDR2 from the germline V gene are SGDLS and YYNGEE. The CDR3 runs to 16 residues. The CDR3 DNA sequence: TGTGCCAGCAGCGTAGAGCCTGGGCCTAGCACAGATACGCAGTATTTT. This sequence encodes CASSVEPGPSTDTQYF.

V and J are TRBV19 and TRBJ2-1; D possibly corresponds to TRBD2 (6 bases). The CDR3 has 13 amino acids. CDR1 LNHDA and CDR2 SQIVND come from the germline V gene (reference sequence). Trimming took off 5 bases at V and 7 bases at J, with 12 bases between the two ends. The CDR3, as DNA: TGTGCCAGTAGTCCGGGAGAAGGTAATGAGCAGTTCTTC. Translation: CASSPGEGNEQFF.

The chain combines TRBV28 with TRBJ2-7; 9 nucleotides match TRBD1. CDR1 is MDHEN and CDR2 is SYDVKM in the germline V gene. The CDR3 length is 16 residues. With 7 bases clipped from V and 7 bases from J, the junction kept 17 bases outside the gene matches. The chain's CDR3 is CASIARTGVPPGEQYF. DNA for the CDR3: TGTGCCAGCATCGCCAGGACAGGGGTTCCCCCGGGGGAGCAGTACTTC.

The rearrangement uses TRBV11-2 and TRBJ1-1; 8 bases are shared with TRBD1. Germline trimming cut 11 bases from V and 1 base from J; bases unmatched to any gene: 9. The germline CDR1 and CDR2 sequences are SGHAT and FQNNGV. This CDR3 spans 14 amino acids. The DNA of the CDR3 is TGTGCCGGAGAAATGGGACAGGCGAACACTGAAGCTTTCTTT. Translating gives CAGEMGQANTEAFF.

This clone is a singleton in its sample. The rearrangement joins TRBV27 to TRBJ1-1; the match to TRBD1 covers 10 bases. Germline V gene data show CDR1 as MNHEY and CDR2 as SMNVEV (reference sequence). The CDR3 has 16 amino acids. The trim removed 5 bases at V and 6 bases at J, leaving 12 bases unmatched. DNA for the CDR3: TGTGCCAGCAGTCTCCAATCCGGGACAGGGGACCCTGAAGCTTTCTTT. It specifies CASSLQSGTGDPEAFF.

V and J are TRBV19 and TRBJ2-1, with TRBD2 matching over 14 bases. Germline V gene data show CDR1 as LNHDA and CDR2 as SQIVND (reference sequence). J lost 7 bases, V lost 8 bases, and 7 bases had no gene match. This CDR3 has 15 residues. CDR3 amino acids: CASSRLAGGQNEQFF. The CDR3 DNA reads TGTGCCAGTTCCCGACTAGCGGGAGGGCAAAATGAGCAGTTCTTC. Full variable domain (rest looked up from reference TRBV19 and TRBJ2-1): DGGITQSPKYLFRKEGQNVTLSCEQNLNHDAMYWYRQDPGQGLRLIYYSQIVNDFQKGDIAEGYSVSREKKESFPLTVTSAQKNPTAFYLCASSRLAGGQNEQFFGPGTRLTVL.

This sequence joins TRBV7-9 and TRBJ2-4; perhaps TRBD1 as D (6 bases). V was clipped by 5 bases and J by 2 bases, with 22 bases between them. The CDR3 is 18 amino acids. Per the germline V gene, CDR1 is SEHNR and CDR2 is FQNEAQ (reference sequence). The CDR3 sequence: CASSPPLRQGLSKNIQYF. The CDR3 DNA reads TGTGCCAGCAGCCCCCCCCTGAGGCAGGGGTTATCCAAAAACATTCAGTACTTC.

This clone has a single count. The V call is TRBV27, the J call TRBJ2-1; D is perhaps TRBD1 or TRBD2 (6 bases each). The CDR3 is 14 amino acids. Germline lookup yields CDR1 MNHEY and CDR2 SMNVEV (reference sequence). V gave up 5 bases and J gave up 2 bases, with 10 bases separating them. The CDR3 spells CASSTGGPYNEQFF. The DNA of the CDR3 is TGTGCCAGCAGTACCGGGGGCCCCTACAATGAGCAGTTCTTC.

The count of this clone is one. The V call is TRBV7-9, the J call TRBJ1-5; D is ambiguous. The CDR3 spans 17 residues. Trimming took off 1 base at V and 2 bases at J, with 15 bases between the two ends. Germline CDR1 and CDR2: SEHNR and FQNEAQ (reference sequence). The CDR3 spells CASSLDAGMGGNQPQHF. CDR3 DNA: TGTGCCAGCAGCTTAGACGCAGGAATGGGTGGCAATCAGCCCCAGCATTTT.

V is TRBV27 and J is TRBJ1-1; tentatively, D is TRBD1 (5 bases). CDR1 MNHEY and CDR2 SMNVEV come from the germline V gene (reference sequence). CDR3 length equals 14 residues. The germline V and J ends were trimmed by 3 bases and 3 bases, with 11 bases remaining between them. CDR3 nucleotide sequence: TGTGCCAGCAGTTTGGGGGTGGTGGACACTGAAGCTTTCTTT. Translated, it gives CASSLGVVDTEAFF.

The rearrangement joins TRBV7-9 to TRBJ2-5, with 7 bases identical to TRBD2. The J segment lost 2 bases and the V segment lost 5 bases, leaving 5 bases of the junction unmatched. The CDR3 is 14 residues long. The germline V gene encodes CDR1 SEHNR and CDR2 FQNEAQ (reference sequence). This CDR3 is CASSRPGGQETQYF. The CDR3 DNA reads TGTGCCAGCAGCCGCCCCGGGGGGCAAGAGACCCAGTACTTC. Full variable domain (remainder filled in from reference TRBV7-9 and TRBJ2-5): DTGVSQNPRHKITKRGQNVTFRCDPISEHNRLYWYRQTLGQGPEFLTYFQNEAQLEKSRLLSDRFSAERPKGSFSTLEIQRTEQGDSAMYLCASSRPGGQETQYFGPGTRLLVL.